These T cell receptor beta chains were read from a single sample in a study of blood T cell repertoires in COVID-19. This table comes from immunoSEQ multiplex PCR, and its TCRdb copy is limited to in-frame clones, with some not included. This table holds under 300,000 clones, 70% to 85% found once. Material: PBMCs or T cells enriched from blood (not recorded which). All receptors derive from a man aged 35 to 55 who had recovered from COVID-19. The CDR3 runs from the conserved cysteine through the conserved F or W. The D gene is left open where the match is weak. The size entry is marked missing in some rows and otherwise reads once, few, many or a size class.

TGTGCCAGCAGTGAAGGAGGACTAGGGGGGGATACGCAGTATTTT,CASSEGGLGGDTQYF,NA,NA,TRBV6-1,TRBJ2-3
TGTGCCAGCAGCCCCCCCGGACAGGGCTATGGCTACACCTTC,CASSPPGQGYGYTF,NA,TRBD1,TRBV7-9,TRBJ1-2
TGTGCCAGCGGACAGGCCCAAACTACGCAGTATTTT,CASGQAQTTQYF,NA,TRBD1,TRBV19,TRBJ2-3
TGTGCCAGTAGTATAGGCCTCTCCCCGGGACAACTCAATCAGCCCCAGCATTTT,CASSIGLSPGQLNQPQHF,NA,NA,TRBV19,TRBJ1-5
TGTGCCAGCAGGGCAGGGAGCACAGATACGCAGTATTTT,CASRAGSTDTQYF,NA,NA,TRBV21-1,TRBJ2-3
TGTGCCAGCCCCCTTGGGGGCGGGTCTGAAGCTTTCTTT,CASPLGGGSEAFF,few,NA,TRBV7-3,TRBJ1-1
TGCGCCAGCAGCTCAACAGGGGACGAAAAACTGTTTTTT,CASSSTGDEKLFF,NA,TRBD1,TRBV5-1,TRBJ1-4
TGTGCCAGCAGTCTAAACAGGGGAGTTTTGAACACTGAAGCTTTCTTT,CASSLNRGVLNTEAFF,NA,TRBD1,TRBV27,TRBJ1-1
TGTGCCAGCAGTTTACCCGGGAGCACAGATACGCAGTATTTT,CASSLPGSTDTQYF,once,NA,TRBV28,TRBJ2-3
TGTGCCAGCAGCCAAGGCGGCTCCTACAATGAGCAGTTCTTC,CASSQGGSYNEQFF,NA,NA,TRBV7-3,TRBJ2-1
TGTGCCAGCAGGGTTGGAGTATCGGATCTGAGAGATACGCAGTATTTT,CASRVGVSDLRDTQYF,NA,NA,TRBV5-4,TRBJ2-3
TGTGCCAGCAACAGGGGCGCCGAGACCCAGTACTTC,CASNRGAETQYF,NA,TRBD1,TRBV28,TRBJ2-5
TGTGCCAGCAGCTTACAGGAGAACACTGAAGCTTTCTTT,CASSLQENTEAFF,NA,NA,TRBV7-3,TRBJ1-1
TGCGCCAGCAGCGTGCTTCCGGGACAGGGACCTGGAAACACCATATATTTT,CASSVLPGQGPGNTIYF,NA,TRBD1,TRBV5-1,TRBJ1-3
TGTGCCAGCAGCGGCGGTCCCCAGGGGAGCACAGATACGCAGTATTTT,CASSGGPQGSTDTQYF,NA,NA,TRBV9,TRBJ2-3
TGTGCCAGCAGCCAAGATAGGAGAAACGGGGGGGGCTACGAGCAGTACTTC,CASSQDRRNGGGYEQYF,NA,TRBD2,TRBV4-2,TRBJ2-7
TGTGCCAGCAGCGGAGGACGGATGAACACTGAAGCTTTCTTT,CASSGGRMNTEAFF,NA,NA,TRBV11-1,TRBJ1-1
TGTGCCAGCAGTTTAAACAGAGATACGCAGTATTTT,CASSLNRDTQYF,NA,NA,TRBV28,TRBJ2-3
TGTGCCAGCAGTGAAGCTCGGCAGGGCAACTATGGCTACACCTTC,CASSEARQGNYGYTF,NA,NA,TRBV2,TRBJ1-2
TGTGCCAGCAGCCCTGGGGGGAACTATGGCTACACCTTC,CASSPGGNYGYTF,NA,NA,TRBV5-5,TRBJ1-2
TGTGCCAGCAGCCAAGATACGGGAGGGGCTCGGGAGCAGTACTTC,CASSQDTGGAREQYF,NA,TRBD2,TRBV4-2,TRBJ2-7
TGTGCCAGCAGCCAAGGGGGGGTCGAGCAGTACTTC,CASSQGGVEQYF,NA,NA,TRBV3-1/TRBV3-2,TRBJ2-7
TGTGCCAGCAATAGACAGGGGGAAGCTTTCTTT,CASNRQGEAFF,NA,TRBD1,TRBV6-5,TRBJ1-1
TGTGCCAGCAGTTACGAGGGTTTGAGGGAAGCTTTCTTT,CASSYEGLREAFF,NA,NA,TRBV6-5,TRBJ1-1
TGTGCCAGCAGCCAAAAGCAAAAGCAGTACTTC,CASSQKQKQYF,NA,NA,TRBV3-1/TRBV3-2,TRBJ2-7
TGTGCCACCACCTCGTCGTGGGAGCAGGATGCTAACTATGGCTACACCTTC,CATTSSWEQDANYGYTF,NA,NA,TRBV28,TRBJ1-2
TGTGCCAGCAGCGAGGACAGGGTCAACACCGGGGAGCTGTTTTTT,CASSEDRVNTGELFF,NA,TRBD1,TRBV3-1/TRBV3-2,TRBJ2-2